The sample holds a few counts of the clone carrying this TCR beta chain. Its antigen is not identified. These data belong to a study of human T cells and chemical hapten exposure. In the study overall: Recorded diagnoses among the mostly female patients were alopecia areata, totalis or universalis.

Whole-study findings and limits: PT1 expanded TCR counts and patch test score correlated positively. TCRs exceeding 1 in 1000 frequency stayed unchanged with DPC sensitization.

V was clipped by 2 bases and J by 4 bases; unmatched bases: 4. The germline gives CDR1 MNHNY, CDR2 SVGAGI (reference sequence). The CDR3 covers 15 residues. As to time point: patch test 1, 2 weeks after DPC sensitization. Treatment described: therapeutic diphenylcyclopropenone sensitization with weekly scalp DPC. Blood draws preceded each patch test application. MiXCR was run by TCRdb on the RACE reads, yielding one entry per CDR3 protein. The table has about 70,000 distinct CDR3 sequences, 7.5% to 10% seen once. The receptor's source is a woman aged 40-49 years with alopecia areata. Some clones in this sample may be carry-over from other donors' samples. J is TRBJ1-1 and V is TRBV6-6; the match to TRBD1 covers 10 bases. This specimen consisted of whole blood, obtained in connection with sensitization to the hapten diphenylcyclopropenone (DPC). The CDR3 DNA is TGTGCCAGCAGTTACCGACAGGGGGCCGGCACTGAAGCTTTCTTT. Protein product: CASSYRQGAGTEAFF.